This T cell receptor beta chain was recorded in a study of blood T cell repertoires in COVID-19. Germline CDR1 reads MNHNY; CDR2 reads SVGAGI (reference sequence). This CDR3 is built from 14 residues. J lost 8 bases, V lost 0 bases, and 4 bases had no gene match. Participant ages covered 18 to 89 years across some 25 US areas. Clinical histories supplied by participants themselves formed the basis of cohort assignment. A case of COVID-19 had been met by exposed participants within 2 weeks before study entry. Authors' analysis steps: Reference gene primer amplification gave estimated nucleated cell counts. Libraries were prepared by immunoSEQ multiplex PCR; TCRdb keeps only in-frame clonotypes and omits some of them. V, J and clone size are taken as reported in that table, and D and trimming were inferred from the DNA itself. The table has 350,000 or so clones, around nine tenths seen once.

This TCR was sampled from a woman aged 25 to 39 who had been exposed to COVID-19. The sample was PBMCs or T cells enriched from blood (not recorded which). This chain links TRBV6-6 with TRBJ1-2; 9 nucleotides match TRBD1. DNA of the CDR3: TGTGCCAGCAGTTACTCGGGACAGGGCCGGGGCTACACCTTC. Its protein is CASSYSGQGRGYTF.